This TCR beta chain was profiled in a study of blood T cell repertoires in COVID-19. Turning to the study itself: The United States, Italy and Spain were the sources of the acute and convalescent COVID-19 samples. Sources were T cells, B-cell-depleted T cells, or PBMCs; the material itself was cDNA or gDNA.

Participants were placed into cohorts based on the clinical history they reported. V lost 3 bases and J 4 bases, leaving 6 bases between the germline ends. Germline-derived CDR1 and CDR2 are MDHEN and SYDVKM. This CDR3 comprises 12 residues. Authors' data handling: Counts of nucleated cells, estimated from reference gene primer amplification, were obtained. Data came from immunoSEQ multiplex PCR; TCRdb stores just in-frame clones and leaves some out. Clonal size and the V and J genes are those of that table, whereas D and trimming came from the DNA. The table has fewer than 250,000 clones, roughly 85% seen once.

The rearrangement uses TRBV28 and TRBJ1-1, with D uncertain. The receptor's source is a woman aged 40 to 50 with acute COVID-19. Sequencing was done on a sample of PBMCs or T cells enriched from blood (not recorded which). The CDR3 sequence is CASSFRGTEAFF. The CDR3 coding sequence is TGTGCCAGCAGTTTCCGGGGCACTGAAGCTTTCTTT.